The 6 T cell receptor beta chains reported below all come from one sample, sequenced in a study of CD8+ T cells in alopecia areata. Extracted RNA was reverse transcribed into cDNA, the sequencing template. This table comes from immunoSEQ multiplex PCR, and its TCRdb copy is limited to in-frame clones, with some not included. The data show a few hundred thousand clones, just over 65% seen once. The sample's treatment: oral pan-JAK inhibitor, 5-10 mg twice daily. Sample: CD4+ T cells sorted from blood, taken around week 44, from a patient treated with tofacitinib. The receptors originated from a human donor with alopecia areata.

The rearrangement uses TRBV2 and TRBJ1-4, with 8 bases that match TRBD1. The V segment lost 7 bases and the J segment 10 bases; nucleotides outside the gene matches: 11. CDR1 and CDR2 from the germline V gene are SNHLY and FYNNEI. There are 14 residues in the CDR3. In DNA, the CDR3 is TGTGCCAGCACGGTGACGGGACAGGCGCTAAAACTGTTTTTT. Translation gives CASTVTGQALKLFF.

The J gene is TRBJ1-5, the V gene TRBV5-5, with TRBD1 identical over 7 bases. CDR1 is SGHKS and CDR2 is YYEKEE in the germline V gene (reference sequence). The CDR3 is 16 amino acids. V trimming: 4 bases; J trimming: 3 bases; junction bases outside the gene matches: 10. The CDR3 DNA is TGTGCCAGCAGCCCAAGGACAGGCGGGACCAATCAGCCCCAGCATTTT. Protein product: CASSPRTGGTNQPQHF.

This chain links TRBV29-1 with TRBJ1-2, with D possibly matching TRBD1 (5 bases). The germline V gene encodes CDR1 SQVTM and CDR2 ANQGSEA. CDR3 size: 14 residues. V gave up 3 bases and J gave up 4 bases, with 15 bases separating them. The CDR3 loop is CSVELGTGGYGYTF. The DNA for the CDR3 is TGCAGCGTTGAGTTGGGCACCGGGGGCTATGGCTACACCTTC.

With regard to this clone: This same CDR3 is encoded by further DNA sequences in the sample. The chain links TRBV5-6 to TRBJ1-1; no reliable D call. Germline V gives CDR1 SGHDT, CDR2 YYEEEE. V was pared by 4 bases and J by 1 base, with 5 bases between. This CDR3 contains 12 residues. The CDR3 coding sequence is TGTGCCAGCAGCCCAGGGAACACTGAAGCTTTCTTT. It specifies CASSPGNTEAFF.

This rearrangement joins TRBV29-1 to TRBJ2-2; tentatively, D is TRBD1 (6 bases). CDR1 is SQVTM and CDR2 is ANQGSEA in the germline V gene. CDR3 length equals 13 residues. V lost 7 bases and J 1 base, leaving 10 bases between the germline ends. The CDR3: CSGKTGNTGELFF. In DNA form, the CDR3 reads TGCAGCGGAAAGACAGGGAACACCGGGGAGCTGTTTTTT.

In nucleotides, the CDR3 is TGTGCCAGCAGCTTACCGGCAGGAATTAATTCACCCCTCCACTTT. It specifies CASSLPAGINSPLHF. This chain connects TRBV11-1 to TRBJ1-6; D is unclear. Germline CDR1 is SGHAT and CDR2 is FQDESV (reference sequence). The V and J ends lost 2 bases and 6 bases respectively, with 11 bases between them. The CDR3 length is 15 residues. The whole variable domain, filled in from reference TRBV11-1 and TRBJ1-6, reads EAEVAQSPRYKITEKSQAVAFWCDPISGHATLYWYRQILGQGPELLVQFQDESVVDDSQLPKDRFSAERLKGVDSTLKIQPAELGDSAMYLCASSLPAGINSPLHFGNGTRLTVT.